The 13 T cell receptor beta chains in this list originate from one sample, sequenced in a study of T cells after posttransplantation cyclophosphamide. TCRdb keeps only in-frame clones here, not all; method: immunoSEQ multiplex PCR. The sample has approximately 52,000 clones; roughly 84% are singletons. Material for sequencing was PBMCs. The receptors come from a man younger than 45 with a blood cancer, CMV-positive, and with a related stem cell donor.

This chain uses TRBV27 with TRBJ2-4, with D perhaps TRBD1 (6 bases). This CDR3 contains 13 residues. CDR1 is MNHEY, CDR2 SMNVEV, per germline (reference sequence). V was clipped by 3 bases and J by 6 bases, with 9 bases between them. CDR3 sequence: CASSLVGGNIQYF. CDR3 in DNA: TGTGCCAGCAGTTTGGTAGGGGGAAACATTCAGTACTTC.

J is TRBJ1-4 and V is TRBV19; D gene uncertain. The germline V and J ends were trimmed by 2 bases and 0 bases, with 13 bases remaining between them. This CDR3 region has 17 residues. Germline CDR1 is LNHDA and CDR2 is SQIVND (reference sequence). As DNA, the CDR3 is TGTGCCAGTAGTATACTTAGCACGAGGGCAACTAATGAAAAACTGTTTTTT. Translated, it gives CASSILSTRATNEKLFF.

The chain is built from TRBV5-1 and TRBJ2-3; TRBD1 agrees at 7 bases. Germline loops: CDR1 SGHRS, CDR2 YFSETQ. With 4 bases clipped from V and 2 bases from J, the junction kept 7 bases outside the gene matches. This CDR3 comprises 15 residues. The CDR3 nucleotides read TGCGCCAGCAGCATCCGACAGGGCCTCACAGATACGCAGTATTTT. The encoded protein is CASSIRQGLTDTQYF.

This rearrangement joins TRBV6-5 to TRBJ1-2; D uncertain. The CDR3 spans 15 residues. Trimming cost V 2 bases and J 2 bases, with 12 bases left between them. Germline CDR1 reads MNHEY; CDR2 reads SVGAGI. The CDR3 DNA sequence: TGTGCCAGCAGTTACGAGGCAGATAGAAACTATGGCTACACCTTC. Protein sequence: CASSYEADRNYGYTF.

The rearrangement uses TRBV7-2 and TRBJ2-7; 9 nucleotides line up with TRBD1. This CDR3 region has 17 residues. The germline gives CDR1 SGHTA, CDR2 FQGNSA. The trim removed 2 bases at V and 5 bases at J, leaving 13 bases unmatched. The CDR3 coding sequence is TGTGCCAGCAGCTTACCCCGGACAGGGGTCGATCGCGACGAGCAGTACTTC. This gives the protein CASSLPRTGVDRDEQYF.

The genes are TRBV19 and TRBJ1-4; 7 nucleotides align to TRBD1. In germline, CDR1 is LNHDA, CDR2 SQIVND (reference sequence). After removal of 1 base from V and 8 bases from J, the junction contained 4 bases not matched to a gene. This CDR3 is built from 14 residues. The CDR3 sequence is CASSIGGGDEKLFF. The CDR3 DNA reads as TGTGCCAGTAGTATAGGAGGGGGCGACGAAAAACTGTTTTTT.

The chain employs TRBV5-8 and TRBJ2-5; no definite D call. V was cut by 3 bases and J by 5 bases, with 8 bases left in between. The CDR3 runs 12 residues. Germline CDR1 SGHTS, CDR2 YDEGEE. CDR3 sequence reads: CASSYSVETQYF. CDR3 DNA: TGTGCCAGCAGCTACTCTGTCGAGACCCAGTACTTC.

The chain uses TRBV28 and TRBJ2-3; D gene uncertain. V gave up 3 bases and J gave up 2 bases, with 9 bases separating them. Germline-derived CDR1 and CDR2 are MDHEN and SYDVKM. CDR3 length: 14 amino acids. CDR3 coding DNA: TGTGCCAGCAGTTTGAACGTAGACACAGATACGCAGTATTTT. This encodes CASSLNVDTDTQYF.

The rearrangement links TRBV29-1 to TRBJ2-5; TRBD1 agrees at 8 bases. Germline loops: CDR1 SQVTM, CDR2 ANQGSEA. The CDR3 covers 13 residues. CDR3 bases: TGCAGTGTAAACAGGGGGTCGGGAGAGACCCAGTACTTC. This codes for CSVNRGSGETQYF.

The rearrangement joins TRBV27 to TRBJ2-1, with D perhaps TRBD1 (5 bases). CDR3 length equals 11 residues. Trimming took off 4 bases at V and 9 bases at J, with 7 bases between the two ends. Germline assignment: CDR1 MNHEY and CDR2 SMNVEV (reference sequence). CDR3 loop: CASSSQGEQFF. The CDR3 bases are TGTGCCAGCAGTTCCCAGGGTGAGCAGTTCTTC.

The gene calls are TRBV7-9 and TRBJ2-1, with TRBD2 matching over 7 bases. Trimming at V came to 3 bases and at J to 3 bases, leaving 5 bases not matched to a gene. The CDR3 extends over 15 amino acids. CDR1 is SEHNR, CDR2 FQNEAQ, per germline (reference sequence). The CDR3 DNA sequence: TGTGCCAGCAGCTTTGGGAGCGGGATCTACAATGAGCAGTTCTTC. Encoded protein: CASSFGSGIYNEQFF.

This clone occurred a few times. The chain links TRBV11-2 to TRBJ2-7; possible D gene TRBD2, 6 bases. The CDR3 consists of 18 residues. The V gene's germline CDR1 is SGHAT and CDR2 FQNNGV. Trimming stripped 5 bases from V and 0 bases from J, with 23 bases between. The DNA of the CDR3 is TGTGCCAGCAGCCCGGTAGGACGGGGAGCGGGCAGCTCCTACGAGCAGTACTTC. Its protein is CASSPVGRGAGSSYEQYF.

In this sample, this clone turned up once. The gene calls are TRBV19 and TRBJ1-4, with TRBD1 identical over 7 bases. The CDR3 contains 15 residues. V trimming: 5 bases; J trimming: 6 bases; junction bases outside the gene matches: 9. CDR1 and CDR2 (germline): LNHDA, SQIVND (reference sequence). As DNA, the CDR3 is TGTGCCAGTAGTCCCGACAGGGTGAGGGATGAAAAACTGTTTTTT. Residues: CASSPDRVRDEKLFF.